Detailed here is one T cell receptor beta chain. Its target is unknown. Isolation of PBMCs gave at least 6.5 million cells per sample. At least 5.5 micrograms of total RNA were extracted per sample. The data originate from a study of blood T cells in healthy people across ages. V gave up 7 bases and J gave up 7 bases, with 17 bases separating them. The CDR3 has 13 amino acids. Per the germline V gene, CDR1 is SQVTM and CDR2 is ANQGSEA. Findings of the study overall: More naive CD4+ cells and higher diversity were found in long-lived than in aged donors.

PCR was performed a second time for about 7 to 11 cycles using a sample-barcoded 5' primer and a J-beta primer mix. Each cDNA molecule carried a tag from a template-switch adaptor that contained 12 random nucleotides. From the 5' RACE reads, TCRdb called clonotypes with MiXCR, one entry per CDR3 protein. The sample has hundreds of thousands of distinct CDR3 sequences; under 25% are singletons. The receptor was derived from a man in his 70s in good health. The sample comprised blood. The chain links TRBV29-1 to TRBJ2-1; either TRBD1 or TRBD2 may fit D (5 bases each). CDR3 nucleotides: TGCAGCGCTGGACACGGGTCGGGGAATGAGCAGTTCTTC. This encodes CSAGHGSGNEQFF.